This T cell receptor (beta chain) was profiled in a study of T cells in Graves' hyperthyroidism and ophthalmopathy. This CDR3 spans 14 amino acids. From germline, CDR1 is GTSNPN and CDR2 SVGIG (reference sequence). The V gene lost 4 bases and the J gene lost 6 bases, with 15 bases spanning the gap. Each person with ophthalmopathy scored at least 3 on the Clinical Activity Score, reached NOSPECS grade 4 or higher, and had been ill under 3 months. Reasons for excluding patients were uncontrolled infection, other autoimmune disease, pregnancy or lactation. The PBMCs were taken from around 10 ml of fresh peripheral blood. Study results and caveats: The model made its ophthalmopathy prediction, and onset followed a median about 6.8 months later.

In its sample, this clonotype was seen a few times. Its antigen is not identified. Amplified regions were TCR beta CDR3 sequences from RNA transcripts. Primed by the HTBI set, a first-round RT-PCR was run on the TCR CDR3. A single record per CDR3 protein comes from TCRdb applying MiXCR to the multiplex PCR reads. In the table there are approximately 520,000 distinct CDR3 sequences, around 24% of which are singletons. This sequence was found in a woman aged 30 to 39 with Graves' ophthalmopathy. Sequencing used blood. The chain uses TRBV30 and TRBJ2-2, with D hard to call. CDR3 DNA sequence: TGTGCCTGGACCCAGGACCCAAGCGCCGGGGAGCTGTTTTTT. It is translated as CAWTQDPSAGELFF. The full variable domain, its missing parts supplied by reference TRBV30 and TRBJ2-2, is SQTIHQWPATLVQPVGSPLSLECTVEGTSNPNLYWYRQAAGRGLQLLFYSVGIGQISSEVPQNLSASRPQDRQFILSSKKLLLSDSGFYLCAWTQDPSAGELFFGEGSRLTVL.